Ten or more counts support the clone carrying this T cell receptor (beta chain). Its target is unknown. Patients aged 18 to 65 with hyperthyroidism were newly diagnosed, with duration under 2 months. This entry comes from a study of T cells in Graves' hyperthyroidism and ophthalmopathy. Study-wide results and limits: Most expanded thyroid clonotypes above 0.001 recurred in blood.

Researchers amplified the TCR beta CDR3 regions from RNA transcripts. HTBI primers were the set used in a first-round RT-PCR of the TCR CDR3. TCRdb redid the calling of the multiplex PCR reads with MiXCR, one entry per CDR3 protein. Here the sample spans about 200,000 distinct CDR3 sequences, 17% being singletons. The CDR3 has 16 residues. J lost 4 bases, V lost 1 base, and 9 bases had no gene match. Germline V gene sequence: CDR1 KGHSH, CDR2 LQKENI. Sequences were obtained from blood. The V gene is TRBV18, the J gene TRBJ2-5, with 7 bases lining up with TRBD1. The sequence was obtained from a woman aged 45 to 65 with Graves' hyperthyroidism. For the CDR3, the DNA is TGTGCCAGCTCACCACGGACAGGTCTGCGGGTAGAGACCCAGTACTTC. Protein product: CASSPRTGLRVETQYF.